This TCR beta chain was identified during a study of CD8+ T cells in alopecia areata. Study at large: Oral tofacitinib, 5 to 10 mg twice daily, was given in an open-label trial. Dosing spanned 6 to 18 months on tofacitinib, then 6 months off drug. Points from the study as a whole: Patients shared TCRs less clearly than mice did, possibly for HLA-related reasons.

As regards this clone: Its antigen is unidentified.

The treatment is: oral pan-JAK inhibitor, 5-10 mg twice daily. Alopecia areata patients had lesional scalp punch biopsies and peripheral blood taken from them. J lost 8 bases, V lost 8 bases, and 10 bases had no gene match. Germline V gene data show CDR1 as SNHLY and CDR2 as FYNNEI. This CDR3 contains 15 residues. As the sequencing template, cDNA was produced by extracting RNA and reverse transcribing it. Measured with immunoSEQ multiplex PCR; TCRdb has only the in-frame clones, and not every one. The sample carries about 220,000 clones, about 58% recorded once. The receptor comes from a human donor with alopecia areata. J is TRBJ2-1 and V is TRBV2; 12 bases fit TRBD1. The specimen was CD4+ T cells sorted from blood, collected at week 4, from a patient treated with tofacitinib. The CDR3 loop is CASGKGQGAADEQFF. In DNA form, the CDR3 reads TGTGCCAGCGGAAAGGGACAGGGGGCGGCCGATGAGCAGTTCTTC.